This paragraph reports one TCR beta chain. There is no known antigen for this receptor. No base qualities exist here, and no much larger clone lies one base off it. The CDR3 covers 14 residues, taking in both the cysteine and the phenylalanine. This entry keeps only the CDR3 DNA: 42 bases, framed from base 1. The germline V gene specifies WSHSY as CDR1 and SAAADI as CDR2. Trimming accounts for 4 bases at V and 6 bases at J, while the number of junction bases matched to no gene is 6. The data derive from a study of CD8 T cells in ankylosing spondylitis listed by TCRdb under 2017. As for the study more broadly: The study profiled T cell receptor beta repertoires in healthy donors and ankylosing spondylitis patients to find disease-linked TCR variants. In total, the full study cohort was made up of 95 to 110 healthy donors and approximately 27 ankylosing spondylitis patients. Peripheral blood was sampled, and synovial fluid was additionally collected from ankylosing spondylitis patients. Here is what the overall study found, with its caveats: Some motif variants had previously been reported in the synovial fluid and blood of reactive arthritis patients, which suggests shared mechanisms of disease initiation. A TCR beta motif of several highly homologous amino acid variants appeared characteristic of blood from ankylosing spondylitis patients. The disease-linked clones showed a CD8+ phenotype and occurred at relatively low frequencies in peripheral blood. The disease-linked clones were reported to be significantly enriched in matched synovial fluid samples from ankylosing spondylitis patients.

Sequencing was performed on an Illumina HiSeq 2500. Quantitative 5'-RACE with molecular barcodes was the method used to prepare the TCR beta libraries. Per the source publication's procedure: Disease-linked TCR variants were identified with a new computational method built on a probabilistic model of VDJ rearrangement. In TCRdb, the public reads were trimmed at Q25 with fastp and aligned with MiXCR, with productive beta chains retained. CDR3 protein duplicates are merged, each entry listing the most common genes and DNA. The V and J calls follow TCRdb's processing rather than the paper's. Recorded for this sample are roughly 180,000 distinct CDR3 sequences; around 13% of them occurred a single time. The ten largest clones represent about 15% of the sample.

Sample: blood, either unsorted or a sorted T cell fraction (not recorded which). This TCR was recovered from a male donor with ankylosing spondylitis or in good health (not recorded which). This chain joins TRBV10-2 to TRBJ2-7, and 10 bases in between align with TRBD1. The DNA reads TGCGCCAGCAGTGTAGGGACAGGGGTAAGCGAGCAGTACTTC. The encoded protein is CASSVGTGVSEQYF.